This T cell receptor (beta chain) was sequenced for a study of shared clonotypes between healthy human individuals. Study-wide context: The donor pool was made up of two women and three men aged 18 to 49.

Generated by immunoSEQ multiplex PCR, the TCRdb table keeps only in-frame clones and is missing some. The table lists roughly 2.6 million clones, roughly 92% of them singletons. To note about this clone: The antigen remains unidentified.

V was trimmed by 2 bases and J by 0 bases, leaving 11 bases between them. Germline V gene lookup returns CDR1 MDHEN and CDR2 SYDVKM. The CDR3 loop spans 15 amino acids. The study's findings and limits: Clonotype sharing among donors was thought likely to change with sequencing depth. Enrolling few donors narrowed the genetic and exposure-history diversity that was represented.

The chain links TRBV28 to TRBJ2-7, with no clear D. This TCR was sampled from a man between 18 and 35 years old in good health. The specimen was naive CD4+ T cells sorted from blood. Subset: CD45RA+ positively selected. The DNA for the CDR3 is TGTGCCAGCAGTTTAGCGGTCCTAGGCTCCTACGAGCAGTACTTC. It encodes CASSLAVLGSYEQYF.